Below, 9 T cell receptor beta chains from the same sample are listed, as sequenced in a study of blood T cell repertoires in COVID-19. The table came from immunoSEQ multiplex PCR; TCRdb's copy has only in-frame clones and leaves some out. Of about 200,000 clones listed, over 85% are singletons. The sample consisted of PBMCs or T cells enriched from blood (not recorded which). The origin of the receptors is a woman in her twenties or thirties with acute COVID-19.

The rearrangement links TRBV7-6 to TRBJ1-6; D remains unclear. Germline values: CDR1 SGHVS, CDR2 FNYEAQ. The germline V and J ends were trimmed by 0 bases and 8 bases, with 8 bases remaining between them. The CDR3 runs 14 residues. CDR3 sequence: CASSLAGSHSPLHF. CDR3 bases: TGTGCCAGCAGCTTAGCGGGCAGTCATTCACCCCTCCACTTT.

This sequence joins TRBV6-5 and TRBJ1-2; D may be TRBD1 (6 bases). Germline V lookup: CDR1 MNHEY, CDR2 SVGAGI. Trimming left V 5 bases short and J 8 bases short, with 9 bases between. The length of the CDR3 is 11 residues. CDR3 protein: CASSRTEGYTF. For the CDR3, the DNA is TGTGCCAGCAGTCGGACAGAAGGCTACACCTTC.

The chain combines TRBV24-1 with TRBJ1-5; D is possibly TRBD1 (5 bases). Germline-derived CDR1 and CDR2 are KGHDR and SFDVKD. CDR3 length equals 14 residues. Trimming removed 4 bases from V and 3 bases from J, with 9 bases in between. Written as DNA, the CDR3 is TGTGCCACCAGTGACCAGGGCTACAATCAGCCCCAGCATTTT. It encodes CATSDQGYNQPQHF.

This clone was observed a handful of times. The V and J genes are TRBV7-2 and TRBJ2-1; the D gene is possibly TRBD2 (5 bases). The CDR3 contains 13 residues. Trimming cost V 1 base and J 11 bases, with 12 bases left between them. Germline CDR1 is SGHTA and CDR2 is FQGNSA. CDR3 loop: CASSLVHGNKQFF. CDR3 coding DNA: TGTGCCAGCAGCTTAGTACACGGGAATAAGCAGTTCTTC.

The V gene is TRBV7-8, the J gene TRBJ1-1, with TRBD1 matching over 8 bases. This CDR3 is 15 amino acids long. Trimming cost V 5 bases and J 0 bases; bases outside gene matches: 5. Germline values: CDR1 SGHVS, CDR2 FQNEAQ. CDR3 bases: TGTGCCAGCAGCCGAGACAGGGGAATGAACACTGAAGCTTTCTTT. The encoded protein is CASSRDRGMNTEAFF.

CDR3 sequence reads: CAWIRTQNTEAFF. CDR3 nucleotide sequence: TGTGCCTGGATAAGGACACAGAACACTGAAGCTTTCTTT. The rearrangement joins TRBV30 to TRBJ1-1, with D tentatively TRBD1 (5 bases). The CDR3 loop spans 13 amino acids. CDR1 is GTSNPN, CDR2 SVGIG, per germline (reference sequence). V was shortened by 4 bases and J by 1 base, with 10 bases between the two germline ends.

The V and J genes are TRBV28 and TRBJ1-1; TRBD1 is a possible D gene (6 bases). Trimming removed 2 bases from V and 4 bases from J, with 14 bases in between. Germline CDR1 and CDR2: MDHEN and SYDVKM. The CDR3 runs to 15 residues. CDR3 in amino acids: CASSLIGQGTTEAFF. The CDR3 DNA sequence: TGTGCCAGCAGTTTAATCGGCCAGGGGACCACTGAAGCTTTCTTT.

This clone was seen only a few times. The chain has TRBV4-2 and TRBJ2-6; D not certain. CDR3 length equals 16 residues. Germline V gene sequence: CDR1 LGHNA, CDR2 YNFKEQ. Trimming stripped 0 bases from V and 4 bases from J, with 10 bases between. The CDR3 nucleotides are TGTGCCAGCAGCCAAGATATAGTGTCCGGGGCCAACGTCCTGACTTTC. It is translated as CASSQDIVSGANVLTF.

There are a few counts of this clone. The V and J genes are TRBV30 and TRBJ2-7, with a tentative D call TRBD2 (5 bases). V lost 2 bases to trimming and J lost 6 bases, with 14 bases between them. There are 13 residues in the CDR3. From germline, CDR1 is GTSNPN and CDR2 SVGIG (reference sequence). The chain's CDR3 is CAWSYGMSGEQYF. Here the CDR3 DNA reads TGTGCCTGGAGTTACGGGATGTCCGGCGAGCAGTACTTC.